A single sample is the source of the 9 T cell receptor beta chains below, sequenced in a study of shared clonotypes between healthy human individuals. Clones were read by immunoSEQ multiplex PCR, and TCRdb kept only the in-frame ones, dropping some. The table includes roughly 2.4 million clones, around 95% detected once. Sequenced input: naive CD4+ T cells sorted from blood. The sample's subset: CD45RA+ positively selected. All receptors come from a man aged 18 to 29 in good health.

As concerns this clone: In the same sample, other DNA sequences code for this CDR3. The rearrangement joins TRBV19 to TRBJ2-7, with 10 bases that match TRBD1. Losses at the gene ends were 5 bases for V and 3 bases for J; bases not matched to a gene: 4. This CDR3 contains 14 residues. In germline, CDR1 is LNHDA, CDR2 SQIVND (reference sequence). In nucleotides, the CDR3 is TGTGCCAGTAGTTCCCGGGACAGGGGCTACGAGCAGTACTTC. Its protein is CASSSRDRGYEQYF.

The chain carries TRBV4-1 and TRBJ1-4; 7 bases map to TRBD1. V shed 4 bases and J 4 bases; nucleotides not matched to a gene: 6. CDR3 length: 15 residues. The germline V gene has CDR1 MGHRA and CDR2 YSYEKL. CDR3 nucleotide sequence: TGCGCCAGCAGCCCGTCCAGACAGGGTAATGAAAAACTGTTTTTT. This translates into CASSPSRQGNEKLFF.

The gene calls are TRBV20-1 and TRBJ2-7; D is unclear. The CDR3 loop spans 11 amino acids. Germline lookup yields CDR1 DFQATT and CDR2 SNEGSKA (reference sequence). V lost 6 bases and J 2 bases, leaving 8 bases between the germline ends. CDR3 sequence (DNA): TGCAGTGCCCAAGGGACCTACGAGCAGTACTTC. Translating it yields CSAQGTYEQYF.

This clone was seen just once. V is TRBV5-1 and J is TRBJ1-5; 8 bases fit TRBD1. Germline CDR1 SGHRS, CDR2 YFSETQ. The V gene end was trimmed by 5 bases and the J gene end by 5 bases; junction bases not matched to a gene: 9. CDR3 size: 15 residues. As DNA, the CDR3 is TGCGCCAGCAGTAATGCCGGGACAGGATATCAGCCCCAGCATTTT. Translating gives CASSNAGTGYQPQHF. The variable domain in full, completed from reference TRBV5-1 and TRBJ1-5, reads KAGVTQTPRYLIKTRGQQVTLSCSPISGHRSVSWYQQTPGQGLQFLFEYFSETQRNKGNFPGRFSGRQFSNSRSEMNVSTLELGDSALYLCASSNAGTGYQPQHFGDGTRLSIL.

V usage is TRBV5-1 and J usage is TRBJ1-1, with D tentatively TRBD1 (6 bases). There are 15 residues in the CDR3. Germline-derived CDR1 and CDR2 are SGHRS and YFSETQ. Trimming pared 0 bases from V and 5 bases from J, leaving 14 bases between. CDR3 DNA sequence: TGCGCCAGCAGCTTGGTATCAGGGGATGGAACTGAAGCTTTCTTT. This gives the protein CASSLVSGDGTEAFF.

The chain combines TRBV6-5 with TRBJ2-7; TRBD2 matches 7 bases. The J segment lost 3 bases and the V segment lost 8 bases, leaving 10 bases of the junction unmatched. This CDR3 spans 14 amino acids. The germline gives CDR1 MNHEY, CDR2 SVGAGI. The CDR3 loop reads CASLSTSDHYEQYF. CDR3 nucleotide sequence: TGTGCCAGCCTCTCAACTAGCGACCACTACGAGCAGTACTTC.

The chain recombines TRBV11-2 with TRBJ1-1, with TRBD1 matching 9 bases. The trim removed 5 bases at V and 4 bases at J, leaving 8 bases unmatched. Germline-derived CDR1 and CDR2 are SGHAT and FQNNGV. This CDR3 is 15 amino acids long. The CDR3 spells CASSPTGGAGTEAFF. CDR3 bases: TGTGCCAGCAGCCCTACAGGGGGCGCGGGCACTGAAGCTTTCTTT.

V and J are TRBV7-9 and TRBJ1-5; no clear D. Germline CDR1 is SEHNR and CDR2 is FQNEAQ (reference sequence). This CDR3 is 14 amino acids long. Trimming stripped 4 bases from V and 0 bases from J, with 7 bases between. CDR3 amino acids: CASSSQISNQPQHF. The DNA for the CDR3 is TGTGCCAGCAGCTCCCAAATTAGCAATCAGCCCCAGCATTTT. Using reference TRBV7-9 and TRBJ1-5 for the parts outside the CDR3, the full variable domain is DTGVSQNPRHKITKRGQNVTFRCDPISEHNRLYWYRQTLGQGPEFLTYFQNEAQLEKSRLLSDRFSAERPKGSFSTLEIQRTEQGDSAMYLCASSSQISNQPQHFGDGTRLSIL.

The CDR3 DNA follows: TGTGCCAGCACCCGAGAGGGCTCTGGGGCCAACGTCCTGACTTTC. Translation gives CASTREGSGANVLTF. This chain links TRBV7-9 with TRBJ2-6; TRBD2 might be the D (5 bases). V shed 7 bases and J shed 0 bases, with 10 bases lying between them. The CDR3 runs to 15 residues. Germline CDR1 and CDR2: SEHNR and FQNEAQ (reference sequence).